This T cell receptor beta chain originates from a study of blood T cells in healthy people across ages (dated by TCRdb to the mid-2010s). General notes on the study: In model experiments, template switching captured roughly one uniquely barcoded TCR beta cDNA molecule for every two T cells. The study measured age-related changes in TCR beta repertoire diversity using deep sequencing normalized with unique cDNA molecular identifiers. Donors were grouped into four age groups: young (average approximately 15 years), middle-aged (39), aged (62) and long-lived (about 89). Donors of different ages were randomly distributed across sequencing lanes to avoid experimental bias. The study analyzed two additional independent replicas of 1 million unique cDNA reads from the same blood draw for two donors, one aged 18 to 30 and one aged 80 or older. Study-wide findings and limitations: As age increased, observed TCR beta diversity per million T cells dropped in a roughly linear way, and a significant reduction was already evident by age approximately 40. There was a strong correlation between observed TCR beta diversity and the percentage of naive T cells measured by flow cytometry. Since profiling was done on bulk unsorted PBMCs, naive and antigen-experienced compartments could not be conclusively compared. Compared with the aged group, more naive CD4+ T cells, fewer expanded clones and increased TCR diversity were shown by the long-lived group, suggesting age selection. Because donor CMV infection status was unknown, age-related changes in expanded clonotypes were potentially confounded. Total diversity estimates from one million sequenced T cells were considered lower bounds and underestimates.

Donors were a few dozen systemically healthy Caucasian individuals from Russia aged 6 to 90 years. About 9.1 milliliters of peripheral blood were collected from each donor into EDTA-treated Vacutainer tubes. Ficoll-Paque density-gradient centrifugation was used to isolate PBMCs, with at least 7 million per sample. Total RNA was extracted from PBMCs with Trizol reagent, with at least 6 micrograms obtained per sample. The percentages of naive CD45RAhigh/CD27high T cells were determined by flow cytometry on a PBMC aliquot from every donor. A note on this clonotype: The antigen it binds to is not known. Base-call qualities are not available, and no considerably larger clone is one nucleotide away.

V gives up 5 bases and J gives up 5 bases, and the segment between their germline ends measures 18 bases. CDR1 is given as DFQATT and CDR2 as SNEGSKA, both from the germline V gene (reference sequence). The CDR3, from cysteine to phenylalanine, totals 14 residues. Only the CDR3 part of the read is kept: 42 bases, read in frame from the first base. The method was 5' RACE. The reads were generated on an Illumina HiSeq 2500. A second PCR of roughly 7 to 11 cycles was performed with a sample-barcoded 5' primer and a J-beta primer mix. Each TCR beta cDNA molecule received a unique molecular identifier from a template-switch 5' adaptor carrying 12 random nucleotides. Each sample yielded at least 3 million CDR3-containing paired-end reads. First-strand cDNA synthesis was performed from all RNA using the Mint cDNA synthesis kit, with priming by a TRBC-specific oligonucleotide. All cDNA was treated with uracil-DNA glycosylase and then went through a first 18-cycle PCR with the universal primers M1SS and BC2_uni_R. In the source study's methods: For normalization, 1 million high-quality reads were randomly selected from each sample, with every read carrying a distinct molecular identifier. Instead of being binned into consensus sequences, reads with shared molecular identifiers were discarded. MiTCR, with a Q25 quality threshold and the strictest error-elimination algorithm, was used for CDR3 identification, clonotype clustering and error correction. A nonparametric unseen species model with Euler transformation was used to estimate a lower bound on total TCR beta diversity. TCRdb passed the public sequencing reads through fastp at Q25 and MiXCR, retaining productive beta sequences. Merged by CDR3 protein, the rows form single entries marked with the most common genes and DNA. The V and J calls were determined by TCRdb, not by the authors. Across this sample there are 720,000 or so distinct CDR3 sequences, with around 38% seen only once. The ten most abundant clones make up 25% to 30% of the sample.

The V gene is TRBV20-1 and the J gene is TRBJ1-1; the D region possibly corresponds to TRBD1 (5 bases align). Sequencing used blood. The receptor was derived from an elderly man in good health. Here the CDR3 is given as CSAPIPEGKTEAFF. The DNA sequence is given as TGCAGTGCTCCCATCCCCGAGGGGAAAACTGAAGCTTTCTTT.